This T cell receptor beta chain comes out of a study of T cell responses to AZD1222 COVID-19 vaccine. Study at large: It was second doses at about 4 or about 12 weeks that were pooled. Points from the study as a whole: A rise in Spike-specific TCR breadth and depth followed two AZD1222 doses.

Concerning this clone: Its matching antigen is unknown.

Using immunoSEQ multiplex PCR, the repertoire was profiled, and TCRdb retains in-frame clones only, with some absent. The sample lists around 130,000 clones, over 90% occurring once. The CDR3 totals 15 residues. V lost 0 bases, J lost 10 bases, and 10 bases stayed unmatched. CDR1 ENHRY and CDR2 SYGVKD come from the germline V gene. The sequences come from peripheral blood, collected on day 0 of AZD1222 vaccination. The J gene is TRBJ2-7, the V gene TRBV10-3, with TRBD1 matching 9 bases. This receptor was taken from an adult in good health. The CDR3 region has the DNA TGTGCCATCAGTGAGTCGTGGGGGGACAGGGTTTATCAGTACTTC. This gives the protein CAISESWGDRVYQYF.